This T cell receptor beta chain was retrieved from a study of blood T cells in healthy people across ages. The study, taken as a whole, reports: In long-lived donors, naive CD4+ cell counts and diversity exceeded those of aged donors.

The CDR3 extends over 12 amino acids. The V and J ends lost 4 bases and 2 bases respectively, with 6 bases between them. Germline lookup yields CDR1 SGHDT and CDR2 YYEEEE. The second PCR ran about 6 to 11 cycles with a sample-barcoded 5' primer and J-beta primers. TCRdb reprocessed the 5' RACE reads with MiXCR, giving one entry per CDR3 protein. This table holds about 780,000 distinct CDR3 sequences, less than 60% found once. As regards this clonotype: What it binds is unknown.

The sequenced sample was blood. The chain uses TRBV5-6 and TRBJ1-1; D unresolved. The receptor was derived from a man older than 75 in good health. The CDR3 here is CASSRVNTEAFF. The CDR3 region has the DNA TGTGCCAGCAGCCGGGTCAACACTGAAGCTTTCTTT.